The rows below give T cell receptor beta chains drawn from one sample of a study of molecular identifiers for immune sequencing clone quantification. TCRdb called the PCR reads again in MiXCR, with one record for every CDR3 protein. The table includes approximately 500,000 distinct CDR3 sequences, roughly 25% detected once. The sample comprised naive CD8+ T cells from blood, with Jurkat cell RNA spiked in. These receptors were obtained from a human donor in good health. Some libraries in this study had Jurkat cell RNA spiked in. Both conserved end residues are part of each CDR3. Each record gives: clone size, J gene, V gene, D gene, CDR3 protein, CDR3 DNA. The D gene is left open where the match is weak. Rows may omit the clone size; those that give it use once, few, many or a size class.

many | TRBJ1-1 | TRBV4-1 | - | CASSQVRGSYTEAFF | TGCGCCAGCAGCCAAGTTAGGGGCAGTTACACTGAAGCTTTCTTT
few | TRBJ2-2 | TRBV3-1 | TRBD1 | CASSQDRVGQRTGELFF | TGTGCCAGCAGCCAAGATCGCGTGGGACAGCGCACCGGGGAGCTGTTTTTT
- | TRBJ2-1 | TRBV6-2/TRBV6-3 | TRBD1 | CASSTDLLDRQAHNEQFF | TGTGCCAGCAGTACAGACCTACTGGACAGGCAAGCTCACAATGAGCAGTTCTTC
- | TRBJ1-6 | TRBV7-9 | TRBD1 | CASSSNRGVNSPLHF | TGTGCCAGCAGCTCGAACAGGGGAGTAAATTCACCCCTCCACTTT
- | TRBJ2-1 | TRBV12-5 | TRBD1 | CASGLGTGQYNEQFF | TGTGCTAGTGGTTTGGGGACAGGACAATACAATGAGCAGTTCTTC
many | TRBJ1-1 | TRBV4-1 | - | CASSKGEPTEAFF | TGCGCCAGCAGCAAAGGGGAGCCCACTGAAGCTTTCTTT
few | TRBJ2-7 | TRBV4-1 | TRBD2 | CASSLNQGGMSGYEQYF | TGCGCCAGCAGCCTTAACCAGGGAGGGATGTCTGGCTACGAGCAGTACTTC
few | TRBJ1-5 | TRBV20-1 | - | CSARSASGGPQHF | TGCAGTGCTAGGTCAGCATCGGGCGGGCCCCAGCATTTT
few | TRBJ2-2 | TRBV7-6 | TRBD1 | CASSLAHRGNTGELFF | TGTGCCAGCAGCTTAGCGCACAGGGGGAACACCGGGGAGCTGTTTTTT
many | TRBJ1-2 | TRBV28 | - | CATRSTTGDGANYGYTF | TGTGCCACCCGCTCCACCACGGGAGATGGGGCCAACTATGGCTACACCTTC
many | TRBJ2-7 | TRBV20-1 | TRBD2 | CSARVPGGSGGPYEQYF | TGCAGTGCTAGAGTCCCTGGAGGTAGCGGGGGACCCTACGAGCAGTACTTC
- | TRBJ2-7 | TRBV6-2/TRBV6-3 | - | CASSYTEGAHEQYF | TGTGCCAGCAGTTACACCGAGGGTGCCCACGAGCAGTACTTC
- | TRBJ2-1 | TRBV18 | TRBD2 | CASSPWTSDGARFF | TGTGCCAGCTCACCGTGGACTAGCGACGGGGCGCGGTTCTTC
- | TRBJ2-7 | TRBV20-1 | TRBD2 | CSASKGLTYEQYF | TGCAGTGCTAGTAAGGGACTAACCTACGAGCAGTACTTC
many | TRBJ1-1 | TRBV20-1 | - | CSAPRGAEAFF | TGCAGTGCGCCCAGGGGCGCTGAAGCTTTCTTT
many | TRBJ2-3 | TRBV7-9 | - | CASSPFGSPQYF | TGTGCCAGCAGCCCCTTTGGCTCTCCGCAGTATTTT
few | TRBJ2-7 | TRBV12-3/TRBV12-4 | - | CASSFMGRSYEQYF | TGTGCCAGCAGTTTTATGGGCCGATCCTACGAGCAGTACTTC
few | TRBJ2-7 | TRBV4-2 | TRBD2 | CASSQDARTSGTYEQYF | TGTGCCAGCAGCCAAGATGCCCGGACTAGCGGTACCTACGAGCAGTACTTC
many | TRBJ2-3 | TRBV14 | - | CASSLVGDDTQYF | TGTGCCAGCAGTCTTGTCGGGGACGATACGCAGTATTTT
- | TRBJ2-2 | TRBV5-6 | - | CASSFHIDYTGEPFF | TGTGCCAGCAGCTTCCATATAGATTACACCGGGGAGCCGTTTTTT
many | TRBJ1-3 | TRBV6-5 | - | CASTPGAVSGNTIYF | TGTGCCAGCACTCCCGGGGCCGTCTCTGGAAACACCATATATTTT
- | TRBJ2-5 | TRBV5-6 | TRBD1 | CASNLQGAGGETQYF | TGTGCCAGCAACCTGCAGGGGGCCGGCGGCGAGACCCAGTACTTC
few | TRBJ1-3 | TRBV9 | - | CASSVVGTSGNTIYF | TGTGCCAGCAGCGTAGTGGGTACCTCTGGAAACACCATATATTTT
many | TRBJ2-3 | TRBV24-1 | - | CATSDPLGESADTQYF | TGTGCCACCAGTGACCCCCTGGGGGAGTCGGCGGATACGCAGTATTTT
many | TRBJ1-1 | TRBV7-6 | - | CASSLAQGPTEAFF | TGTGCCAGCAGCTTAGCGCAGGGGCCAACTGAAGCTTTCTTT
few | TRBJ2-5 | TRBV5-6 | - | CASSISYQETQYF | TGTGCCAGCAGCATTAGCTATCAAGAGACCCAGTACTTC
few | TRBJ2-2 | TRBV4-3 | - | CASSHATNTGELFF | TGCGCCAGCAGCCATGCCACTAACACCGGGGAGCTGTTTTTT
- | TRBJ2-7 | TRBV13 | TRBD2 | CASSRGLADHYEQYF | TGTGCCAGCAGCCGAGGACTAGCGGACCACTACGAGCAGTACTTC
few | TRBJ1-1 | TRBV19 | - | CASSIASFGPTEAFF | TGTGCCAGTAGTATCGCATCGTTCGGGCCCACTGAAGCTTTCTTT
- | TRBJ1-3 | TRBV4-1 | TRBD1 | CAGSEGQGIDGNTIYF | TGCGCCGGCAGCGAGGGACAGGGAATAGATGGAAACACCATATATTTC
few | TRBJ2-4 | TRBV5-5 | TRBD1 | CASSLGQGGIQYF | TGTGCCAGCAGCTTGGGACAGGGTGGCATTCAGTACTTC
- | TRBJ2-4 | TRBV27 | - | CASSLPPQGCIQYF | TGTGCCAGCAGTTTACCCCCGCAGGGATGCATTCAGTACTTC
many | TRBJ2-4 | TRBV20-1 | TRBD2 | CSARGPGLAGQYF | TGCAGTGCTAGAGGTCCCGGACTAGCGGGACAATACTTC
- | TRBJ1-5 | TRBV19 | - | CASSIIGSQPQHF | TGTGCCAGTAGTATAATAGGGAGTCAGCCCCAGCATTTT
- | TRBJ1-6 | TRBV28 | - | CASSLRTDSPLHF | TGTGCCAGCAGTCTCCGGACGGATTCACCCCTCCACTTT
- | TRBJ2-5 | TRBV19 | TRBD2 | CASSTVGTGGLQETQYF | TGTGCCAGTAGTACGGTGGGGACGGGAGGCCTCCAAGAGACCCAGTACTTC
many | TRBJ1-1 | TRBV5-1 | - | CASSLEQATEAFF | TGCGCCAGCAGCTTGGAACAGGCCACTGAAGCTTTCTTT
few | TRBJ1-3 | TRBV10-3 | - | CAISESGWGNTIYF | TGTGCCATCAGTGAGTCCGGATGGGGAAACACCATATATTTT
- | TRBJ2-7 | TRBV6-5 | - | CASSYSSVYEQYF | TGTGCCAGCAGTTACTCCTCGGTTTACGAGCAGTACTTC
- | TRBJ2-1 | TRBV5-4 | - | CASSPEGGDSYNEQFF | TGTGCCAGCAGCCCGGAGGGGGGGGATTCCTACAATGAGCAGTTCTTC
few | TRBJ2-5 | TRBV18 | - | CASSPGTGLVETQYF | TGTGCCAGCTCACCAGGAACAGGCTTGGTCGAGACCCAGTACTTC
few | TRBJ1-6 | TRBV21-1 | - | CASSKEGRNNSPLHF | TGTGCCAGCAGCAAAGAGGGACGGAATAATTCACCCCTCCACTTT
- | TRBJ1-4 | TRBV6-6 | - | CASSYSVVAATNEKLFF | TGTGCCAGCAGTTACTCGGTCGTGGCCGCAACTAATGAAAAACTGTTTTTT
few | TRBJ2-1 | TRBV30 | - | CAWSPSSYNEQFF | TGTGCCTGGAGTCCAAGCTCCTACAATGAGCAGTTCTTC
- | TRBJ2-1 | TRBV24-1 | - | CATSDLTDENVQFF | TGTGCCACCAGTGATTTGACAGATGAGAATGTGCAGTTCTTC
- | TRBJ2-1 | TRBV5-6 | - | CASSFPTGPIPHEQFF | TGTGCCAGCAGCTTTCCCACAGGGCCTATCCCCCATGAGCAGTTCTTC
few | TRBJ2-2 | TRBV6-5 | - | CASGPTNTGELFF | TGTGCCAGCGGACCTACGAACACCGGGGAGCTGTTTTTT
- | TRBJ2-5 | TRBV5-5 | - | CASSLGPKTQYF | TGTGCCAGCAGCTTGGGCCCGAAGACCCAGTACTTC
- | TRBJ2-7 | TRBV6-2/TRBV6-3 | - | CASKPRSYEQYF | TGTGCCAGCAAGCCCCGCTCCTACGAGCAGTACTTC
few | TRBJ2-7 | TRBV20-1 | TRBD2 | CSAIPGTSASEQYF | TGCAGTGCTATACCCGGGACTAGCGCGTCGGAGCAGTACTTC
- | TRBJ2-5 | TRBV20-1 | TRBD2 | CSARQSGRQETQYF | TGCAGTGCTAGGCAAAGCGGGAGACAAGAGACCCAGTACTTC
- | TRBJ2-1 | TRBV29-1 | TRBD2 | CSETSNHEQFF | TGCAGCGAGACTAGCAACCATGAGCAGTTCTTC
- | TRBJ2-1 | TRBV6-5 | TRBD1 | CASSYEGQGFNEQFF | TGTGCCAGCAGTTACGAGGGACAGGGGTTTAATGAGCAGTTCTTC
once | TRBJ2-7 | TRBV3-1 | TRBD1 | CASSHQTGAYEQYF | TGTGCCAGCAGCCATCAAACAGGGGCCTACGAGCAGTACTTC
few | TRBJ2-1 | TRBV14 | TRBD2 | CASSQVSGSPHEQFF | TGTGCCAGCAGCCAAGTTAGCGGGAGCCCCCATGAGCAGTTCTTC
many | TRBJ1-4 | TRBV18 | - | CASSPSGEEKLFF | TGTGCCAGCTCACCATCAGGGGAAGAAAAACTGTTTTTT
- | TRBJ2-2 | TRBV5-1 | - | CASSLEARTANTGELFF | TGCGCCAGCAGCCTAGAGGCTCGGACAGCGAACACCGGGGAGCTGTTTTTT
many | TRBJ2-7 | TRBV6-5 | TRBD1 | CASSEGQAYEQYF | TGTGCCAGCAGTGAAGGACAGGCCTACGAGCAGTACTTC
many | TRBJ1-1 | TRBV4-3 | - | CASSQDKDWDTEAFF | TGCGCCAGCAGCCAAGATAAAGACTGGGACACTGAAGCTTTCTTT
- | TRBJ1-1 | TRBV9 | - | CASGVGGETEAFF | TGTGCCAGCGGCGTAGGGGGGGAGACTGAAGCTTTCTTT